This is a list of T cell receptor beta chains from one sample in a study of blood T cell repertoires in COVID-19. Clones were sequenced by immunoSEQ multiplex PCR, and TCRdb holds only the in-frame ones, with some missing. The repertoire holds about 210,000 clones, around 86% seen once, with 5% to 7% in the top ten. Sequencing was carried out using PBMCs or T cells enriched from blood (not recorded which). These receptors were obtained from a middle-aged man with acute COVID-19. Both conserved end residues are part of each CDR3. Fields, in order: D gene, J gene, CDR3 length, V gene, clone size, CDR3 protein, CDR3 DNA. D genes are given only for firm matches. Some rows mark clone size as missing; the rest say once, few, many or name a class of expanded clone.

>TRBD2|TRBJ2-2|22|TRBV14|few
CASSQDSGIGTSGRVEAGELFF
TGTGCCAGCAGCCAAGATTCAGGAATTGGGACTAGCGGGAGGGTAGAAGCCGGGGAGCTGTTTTTT
>TRBD2|TRBJ2-5|16|TRBV5-8|.
CASSPGASGEQETQYF
TGTGCCAGCAGCCCCGGGGCCAGCGGGGAACAAGAGACCCAGTACTTC
>TRBD1|TRBJ1-1|13|TRBV7-7|.
CASALDRGTEAFF
TGTGCTAGCGCGTTGGACAGGGGAACTGAAGCTTTCTTT
>.|TRBJ1-2|16|TRBV4-1|.
CASSQDPGLPFYGYTF
TGCGCCAGCAGCCAAGACCCGGGACTGCCGTTCTATGGCTACACCTTC
>.|TRBJ1-3|15|TRBV10-2|.
CASRDSTSSGNTIYF
TGCGCCAGCAGGGACTCTACTAGCTCTGGAAACACCATATATTTT
>TRBD1|TRBJ2-2|15|TRBV5-4|.
CASSRGQGITGELFF
TGTGCCAGCAGCCGAGGACAGGGGATTACCGGGGAGCTGTTTTTT
>TRBD1|TRBJ1-3|14|TRBV7-2|.
CASSYRGAGNTIYF
TGTGCCAGCAGCTACAGGGGGGCTGGAAACACCATATATTTT
>.|TRBJ1-6|14|TRBV5-6|.
CASSLQGRNSPLHF
TGTGCCAGCAGCTTGCAGGGGAGAAATTCACCCCTCCACTTT
>TRBD1|TRBJ1-5|15|TRBV7-2|.
CASSLDGQGHQPQHF
TGTGCCAGCAGCTTAGATGGACAGGGGCATCAGCCCCAGCATTTT
>.|TRBJ2-2|15|TRBV6-4|.
CASSDDSRLGGELFF
TGTGCCAGCAGTGACGATTCTAGGTTGGGCGGGGAGCTGTTTTTT
>TRBD1|TRBJ1-3|17|TRBV28|.
CASRSRDRGLSGNTIYF
TGTGCCAGCAGAAGCCGGGACAGGGGCCTGTCTGGAAACACCATATATTTT
>TRBD1|TRBJ2-7|15|TRBV18|once
CASSPPGQGPYEQYF
TGTGCCAGCTCACCACCGGGACAGGGGCCCTACGAGCAGTACTTC
>.|TRBJ1-4|15|TRBV3-1/TRBV3-2|.
CASSLSAVPPGKLFF
TGTGCCAGCAGCCTAAGTGCGGTTCCCCCAGGGAAACTGTTTTTT
>TRBD1|TRBJ1-4|14|TRBV9|.
CASSPGQINEKLFF
TGTGCCAGCAGCCCGGGACAGATTAATGAAAAACTGTTTTTT
>TRBD2|TRBJ2-2|15|TRBV27|.
CASGKLAGLVGELFF
TGTGCCAGCGGCAAACTAGCGGGATTGGTCGGGGAGCTGTTTTTT
>TRBD2|TRBJ2-5|14|TRBV7-2|.
CASSTGRNQETQYF
TGTGCCAGCAGCACCGGGAGGAATCAAGAGACCCAGTACTTC
>TRBD1|TRBJ2-1|15|TRBV28|.
CASSPPGTGAGEQFF
TGTGCCAGCAGTCCGCCCGGGACAGGGGCAGGGGAGCAGTTCTTC
>.|TRBJ2-1|13|TRBV11-2|.
CASSFESFAEQFF
TGTGCCAGCAGCTTTGAGAGTTTTGCTGAGCAGTTCTTC
>TRBD1|TRBJ2-1|18|TRBV18|.
CASCTQAAGQGWAGEQFF
TGTGCCAGCTGCACCCAGGCAGCAGGACAGGGGTGGGCTGGAGAGCAGTTCTTC
>.|TRBJ2-2|16|TRBV4-3|.
CASSQDPRRNTGELFF
TGCGCCAGCAGCCAAGATCCCCGGAGGAACACCGGGGAGCTGTTTTTT
>.|TRBJ1-2|13|TRBV5-4|.
CAITKGQNYGYTF
TGTGCCATAACTAAGGGGCAGAACTATGGCTACACCTTC
>TRBD2|TRBJ2-1|16|TRBV27|.
CASRPSGTSGYNEQFF
TGTGCCAGCAGGCCTAGCGGGACTAGCGGATACAATGAGCAGTTCTTC
>TRBD1|TRBJ2-7|14|TRBV19|.
CASTYGTGAYEQYF
TGTGCCAGTACCTACGGGACAGGGGCCTACGAGCAGTACTTC
>.|TRBJ2-2|14|TRBV7-2|.
CASSLVGGAGELFF
TGTGCCAGCAGCTTGGTAGGGGGGGCCGGGGAGCTGTTTTTT
>TRBD2|TRBJ2-5|14|TRBV11-2|once
CASSLREVQMTQYF
TGTGCCAGCAGCTTGCGGGAGGTCCAAATGACCCAGTACTTC
>.|TRBJ1-2|12|TRBV29-1|.
CSVGGGHDGYTF
TGCAGCGTTGGGGGAGGGCATGATGGCTACACCTTC
>TRBD1|TRBJ2-7|15|TRBV7-2|.
CASSPRTGGYYEQYF
TGTGCCAGCAGCCCTCGGACAGGGGGCTACTACGAGCAGTACTTC
>TRBD2|TRBJ2-2|14|TRBV4-3|.
CASSQEGGVRELFF
TGCGCCAGCAGCCAAGAGGGGGGGGTGAGGGAGCTGTTTTTT
>.|TRBJ1-2|16|TRBV7-3|.
CASSSVSGGINYGYTF
TGTGCCAGCAGCTCGGTGAGCGGGGGCATCAACTATGGCTACACCTTC
>TRBD1|TRBJ1-1|14|TRBV28|.
CASSPGGARTEAFF
TGTGCCAGCAGCCCAGGGGGCGCGCGGACTGAAGCTTTCTTT
>.|TRBJ2-3|16|TRBV9|.
CASSPLGGQSTDTQYF
TGTGCCAGCAGCCCCCTCGGGGGACAGAGCACAGATACGCAGTATTTT
>TRBD1|TRBJ1-1|14|TRBV11-2|few
CASKGQGLNTEAFF
TGTGCCAGCAAGGGACAGGGTCTGAACACTGAAGCTTTCTTT
>TRBD1|TRBJ1-2|16|TRBV9|.
CASSVQPRDRGDGYTF
TGTGCCAGCAGCGTCCAGCCCCGGGACAGGGGAGATGGCTACACCTTC
>TRBD1|TRBJ1-4|18|TRBV4-1|.
CASSQVHGQGEESEKLFF
TGCGCCAGCAGCCAAGTACACGGACAGGGGGAAGAGAGTGAAAAACTGTTTTTT
>TRBD1|TRBJ1-1|11|TRBV29-1|.
CSVGQGGEAFF
TGCAGCGTAGGGCAGGGGGGTGAAGCTTTCTTT
>.|TRBJ2-1|11|TRBV30|.
CAWSGYNEQFF
TGTGCCTGGAGCGGGTACAATGAGCAGTTCTTC